A single sample is the source of the 9 T cell receptor beta chains below, sequenced in a study of cytomegalovirus exposure and HLA in healthy donors listed by TCRdb under 2017. Preparation of the library involved the immunoSEQ multiplex PCR assay. For the multiplex PCR, a mixture combining 60 forward primers for TCR Vbeta segments and 13 reverse primers for TCR Jbeta segments was used. The source is immuneACCESS, and TCRdb retained only in-frame sequences with V and J called. Part of the clones is not carried over; for the studies checked, unresolved V genes explain less than half of this, and the remainder is unexplained. The sample table includes 100,000 to 150,000 clones. The ten top clones hold roughly 1.6% of the sample. The specimen sequenced was PBMCs. The receptors stem from a woman in her forties in good health and CMV-seronegative.

This chain uses TRBV7-8 with TRBJ2-1; possible D gene TRBD2, 5 bases. Trimming took 5 bases from V and 11 from J, leaving 10 bases between them. Germline V gene lookup returns CDR1 SGHVS and CDR2 FQNEAQ. This CDR3 spans 11 amino acids. CDR3 residues: CASSIRDQQFF. The CDR3, as DNA: TGTGCCAGCAGCATCCGGGATCAGCAGTTCTTC. Complete variable domain (other parts from reference TRBV7-8 and TRBJ2-1): GAGVSQSPRYKVAKRGQDVALRCDPISGHVSLFWYQQALGQGPEFLTYFQNEAQLDKSGLPSDRFFAERPEGSVSTLKIQRTQQEDSAVYLCASSIRDQQFFGPGTRLTVL.

The chain carries TRBV9 and TRBJ1-1; maybe TRBD1 (6 bases). This CDR3 is 14 amino acids long. In germline, CDR1 is SGDLS, CDR2 YYNGEE. Trimming stripped 4 bases from V and 6 bases from J, with 16 bases between. The CDR3 DNA sequence: TGTGCCAGCAGCCTCAGCCTTCGGACAGCTGAAGCTTTCTTT. Amino acid sequence: CASSLSLRTAEAFF.

The rearrangement joins TRBV7-3 to TRBJ1-2; D gene uncertain. V was shortened by 1 base and J by 2 bases, with 5 bases between the two germline ends. The CDR3 totals 13 residues. From germline, CDR1 is SGHTA and CDR2 FQGTGA. CDR3 amino acids: CASSLRRNYGYTF. The DNA of the CDR3 is TGTGCCAGCAGCTTAAGGCGGAACTATGGCTACACCTTC.

The chain employs TRBV7-9 and TRBJ2-1; D gene uncertain. The CDR3 is made up of 11 amino acids. Germline lookup yields CDR1 SEHNR and CDR2 FQNEAQ (reference sequence). V dropped 5 bases and J dropped 7 bases, with 6 bases sitting between them. CDR3 in DNA: TGTGCCAGCAGCCCCCAGAATGAGCAGTTCTTC. Its protein is CASSPQNEQFF.

CDR3 region: CASSYGRGWVNYGYTF. The CDR3 DNA is TGTGCCAGCAGTTACGGCCGGGGGTGGGTCAACTATGGCTACACCTTC. This chain links TRBV6-5 with TRBJ1-2; possibly TRBD1 for D (5 bases). Germline lookup yields CDR1 MNHEY and CDR2 SVGAGI. Trimming removed 2 bases at V and 2 bases at J, with 15 bases between. This CDR3 region has 16 residues.

The chain carries TRBV7-2 and TRBJ1-1, with 8 nucleotides matching TRBD1. This CDR3 comprises 15 residues. Germline values: CDR1 SGHTA, CDR2 FQGNSA. V shed 1 base, J shed 10 bases, and the junction held 11 bases outside the gene matches. The CDR3 coding sequence is TGTGCCAGCAGCTTAGGGGGGACAGGATGGAGGAGAGCTTTCTTT. Its protein is CASSLGGTGWRRAFF.

V gene TRBV19 combines with J gene TRBJ1-6; a possible D gene is TRBD1 (5 bases). V was trimmed by 5 bases and J by 7 bases, leaving 6 bases between them. CDR3 size: 12 residues. Looked up from germline, CDR1 is LNHDA and CDR2 is SQIVND (reference sequence). This CDR3 reads CASSGGNSPLHF. CDR3 bases: TGTGCCAGTAGTGGGGGGAATTCACCCCTCCACTTT.

V usage is TRBV9 and J usage is TRBJ2-3, with D unclear. CDR3 length: 13 residues. Per germline, CDR1 SGDLS and CDR2 YYNGEE. The ends were cut back, 3 bases at V and 0 bases at J, with 5 bases in the middle. CDR3 in amino acids: CASSAPSTDTQYF. DNA of the CDR3: TGTGCCAGCAGCGCTCCGAGCACAGATACGCAGTATTTT.

The gene calls are TRBV4-3 and TRBJ2-6; a possible D gene is TRBD1 (6 bases). The CDR3 consists of 17 residues. With 4 bases removed from V and 0 bases from J, the gap between germline ends came to 13 bases. Per germline, CDR1 LGHNA and CDR2 YSLEER. This chain's CDR3 is CASSRDRSDSGANVLTF. CDR3 nucleotide sequence: TGCGCCAGCAGCCGAGACAGGTCTGACTCTGGGGCCAACGTCCTGACTTTC.